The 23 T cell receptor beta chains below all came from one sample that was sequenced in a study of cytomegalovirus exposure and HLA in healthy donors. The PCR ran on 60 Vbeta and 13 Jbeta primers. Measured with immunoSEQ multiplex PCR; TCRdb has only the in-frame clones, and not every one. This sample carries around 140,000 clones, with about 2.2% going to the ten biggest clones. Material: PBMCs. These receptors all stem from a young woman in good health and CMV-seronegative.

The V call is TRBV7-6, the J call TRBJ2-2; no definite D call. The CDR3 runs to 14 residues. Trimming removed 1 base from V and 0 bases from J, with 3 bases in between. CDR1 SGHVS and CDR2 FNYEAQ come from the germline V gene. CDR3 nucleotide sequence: TGTGCCAGCAGCTTAGACTCGAACACCGGGGAGCTGTTTTTT. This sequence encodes CASSLDSNTGELFF.

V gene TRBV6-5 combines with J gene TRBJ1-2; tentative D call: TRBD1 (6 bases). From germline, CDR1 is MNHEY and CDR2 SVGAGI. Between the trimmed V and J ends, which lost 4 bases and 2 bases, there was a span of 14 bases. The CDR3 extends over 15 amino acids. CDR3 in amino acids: CASSLSPGTNYGYTF. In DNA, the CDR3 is TGTGCCAGCAGTTTAAGCCCGGGGACAAACTATGGCTACACCTTC.

Written as DNA, the CDR3 is TGTGCCAGCAGCCGACAGCGGGCCTCCTACGAGCAGTACTTC. As protein: CASSRQRASYEQYF. This chain links TRBV9 with TRBJ2-7, with TRBD2 as a possible D gene (6 bases). Germline values: CDR1 SGDLS, CDR2 YYNGEE. The V end was cut by 4 bases, the J end by 0 bases, with 11 bases between. This CDR3 spans 14 amino acids.

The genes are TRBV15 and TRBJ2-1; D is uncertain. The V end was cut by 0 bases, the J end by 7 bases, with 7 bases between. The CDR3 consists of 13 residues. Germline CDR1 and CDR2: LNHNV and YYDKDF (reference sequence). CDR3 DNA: TGTGCCACCAGCAGAGAACTCTGGAATGAGCAGTTCTTC. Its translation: CATSRELWNEQFF.

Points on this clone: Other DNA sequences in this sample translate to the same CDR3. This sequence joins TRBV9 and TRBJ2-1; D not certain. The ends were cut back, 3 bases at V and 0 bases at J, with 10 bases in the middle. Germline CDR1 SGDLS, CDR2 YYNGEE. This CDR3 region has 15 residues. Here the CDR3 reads CASSADNPSYNEQFF. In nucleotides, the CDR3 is TGTGCCAGCAGCGCAGACAACCCCTCCTACAATGAGCAGTTCTTC.

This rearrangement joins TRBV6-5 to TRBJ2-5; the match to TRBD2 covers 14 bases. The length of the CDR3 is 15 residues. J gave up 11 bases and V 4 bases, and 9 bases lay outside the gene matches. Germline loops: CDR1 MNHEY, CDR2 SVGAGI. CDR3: CASSSGLAGVGEQYF. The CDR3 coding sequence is TGTGCCAGCAGTTCGGGACTAGCGGGAGTAGGTGAGCAGTACTTC.

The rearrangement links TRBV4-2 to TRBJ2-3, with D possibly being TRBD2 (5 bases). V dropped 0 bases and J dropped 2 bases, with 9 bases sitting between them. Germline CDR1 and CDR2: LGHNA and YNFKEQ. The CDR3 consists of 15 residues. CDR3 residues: CASSQDNGNTDTQYF. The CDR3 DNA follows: TGTGCCAGCAGCCAAGATAACGGGAACACAGATACGCAGTATTTT.

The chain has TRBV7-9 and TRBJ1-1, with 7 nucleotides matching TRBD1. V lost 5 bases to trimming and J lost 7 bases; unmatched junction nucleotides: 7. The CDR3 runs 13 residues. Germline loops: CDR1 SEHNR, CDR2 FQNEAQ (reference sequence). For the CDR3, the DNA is TGTGCCAGCAGCGCGCAGGGGGGAGGTGAAGCTTTCTTT. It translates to CASSAQGGGEAFF.

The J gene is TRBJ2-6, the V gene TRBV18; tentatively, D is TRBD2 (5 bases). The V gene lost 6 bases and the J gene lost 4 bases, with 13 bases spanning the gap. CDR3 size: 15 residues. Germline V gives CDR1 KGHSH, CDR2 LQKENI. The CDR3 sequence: CASSRRGPGANVLTF. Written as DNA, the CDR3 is TGTGCCAGCTCTCGACGAGGGCCCGGGGCCAACGTCCTGACTTTC.

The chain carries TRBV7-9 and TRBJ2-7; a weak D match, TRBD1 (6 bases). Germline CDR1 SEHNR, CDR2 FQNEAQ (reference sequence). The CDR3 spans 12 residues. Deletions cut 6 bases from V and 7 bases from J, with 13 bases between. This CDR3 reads CASRRDIGEQYV. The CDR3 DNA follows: TGTGCCAGCAGACGGGACATAGGAGAGCAGTACGTC.

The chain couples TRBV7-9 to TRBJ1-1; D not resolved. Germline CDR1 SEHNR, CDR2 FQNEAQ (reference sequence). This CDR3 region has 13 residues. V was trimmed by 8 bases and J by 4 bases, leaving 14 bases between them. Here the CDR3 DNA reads TGTGCCAGCTGCCTAGGGTTCGGCACTGAAGCTTTCTTT. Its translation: CASCLGFGTEAFF. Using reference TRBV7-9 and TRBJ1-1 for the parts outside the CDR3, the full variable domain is DTGVSQNPRHKITKRGQNVTFRCDPISEHNRLYWYRQTLGQGPEFLTYFQNEAQLEKSRLLSDRFSAERPKGSFSTLEIQRTEQGDSAMYLCASCLGFGTEAFFGQGTRLTVV.

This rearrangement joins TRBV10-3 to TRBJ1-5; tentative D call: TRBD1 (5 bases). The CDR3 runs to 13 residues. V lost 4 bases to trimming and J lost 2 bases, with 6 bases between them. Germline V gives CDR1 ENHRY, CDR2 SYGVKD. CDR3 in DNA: TGTGCCATCAGTGTACAGGGCAATCAGCCCCAGCATTTT. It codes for CAISVQGNQPQHF.

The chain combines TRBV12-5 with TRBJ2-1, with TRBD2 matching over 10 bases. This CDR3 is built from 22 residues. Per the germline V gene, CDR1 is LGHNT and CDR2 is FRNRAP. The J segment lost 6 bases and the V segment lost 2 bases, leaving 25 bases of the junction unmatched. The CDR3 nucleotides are TGTGCTAGTGGTTTGCCAACCCTCCACCCTAGCGGGAGCGAACGCATGCTCAATGAGCAGTTCTTC. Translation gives CASGLPTLHPSGSERMLNEQFF.

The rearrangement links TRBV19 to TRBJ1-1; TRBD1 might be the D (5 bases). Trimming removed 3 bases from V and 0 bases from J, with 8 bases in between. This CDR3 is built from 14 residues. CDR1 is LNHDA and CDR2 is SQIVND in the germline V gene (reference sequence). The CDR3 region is CASSIQTVNTEAFF. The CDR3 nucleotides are TGTGCCAGTAGTATCCAGACAGTGAACACTGAAGCTTTCTTT.

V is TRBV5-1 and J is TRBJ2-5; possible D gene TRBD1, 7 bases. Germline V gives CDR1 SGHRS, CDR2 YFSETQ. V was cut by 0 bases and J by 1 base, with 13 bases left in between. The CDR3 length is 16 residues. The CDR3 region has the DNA TGCGCCAGCAGCTTGGTTGGCAGGGGGGTCCAAGAGACCCAGTACTTC. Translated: CASSLVGRGVQETQYF.

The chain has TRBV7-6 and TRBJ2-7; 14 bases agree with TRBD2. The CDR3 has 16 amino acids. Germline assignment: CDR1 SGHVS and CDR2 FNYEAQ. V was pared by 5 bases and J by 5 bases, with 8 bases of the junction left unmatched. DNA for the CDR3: TGTGCCAGCAGCCCAGATGGACTAGCGGGAGGTAACGAGCAGTACTTC. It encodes CASSPDGLAGGNEQYF.

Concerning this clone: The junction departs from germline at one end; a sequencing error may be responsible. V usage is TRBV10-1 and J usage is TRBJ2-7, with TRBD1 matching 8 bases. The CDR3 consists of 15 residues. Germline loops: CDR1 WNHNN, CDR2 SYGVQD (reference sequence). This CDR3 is CASNEAGTGRGEQYF. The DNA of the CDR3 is TGCGCCAGCAATGAGGCTGGGACAGGACGGGGCGAGCAGTACTTC.

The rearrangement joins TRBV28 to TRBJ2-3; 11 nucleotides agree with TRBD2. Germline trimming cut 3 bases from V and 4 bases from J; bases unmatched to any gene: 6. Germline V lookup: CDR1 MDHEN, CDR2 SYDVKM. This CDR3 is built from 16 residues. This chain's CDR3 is CASSFRLAGGSDTQYF. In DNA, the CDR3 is TGTGCCAGCAGTTTTCGGTTAGCGGGAGGGTCAGATACGCAGTATTTT.

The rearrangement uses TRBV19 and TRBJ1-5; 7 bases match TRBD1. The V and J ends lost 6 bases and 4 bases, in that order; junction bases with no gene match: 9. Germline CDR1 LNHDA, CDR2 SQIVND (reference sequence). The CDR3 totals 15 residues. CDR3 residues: CASRAGDRPNQPQHF. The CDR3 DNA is TGTGCCAGTAGAGCTGGGGACAGACCAAATCAGCCCCAGCATTTT.

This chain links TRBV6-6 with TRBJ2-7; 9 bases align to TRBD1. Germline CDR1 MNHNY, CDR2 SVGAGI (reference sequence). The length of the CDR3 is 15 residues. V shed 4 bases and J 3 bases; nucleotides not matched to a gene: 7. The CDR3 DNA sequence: TGTGCCAGCAGTTGGGTACAGGGGGCCTTCTACGAGCAGTACGTC. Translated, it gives CASSWVQGAFYEQYV.

The CDR3 region is CASSPPEGKALNEQFF. In nucleotides, the CDR3 is TGTGCCAGCTCACCACCGGAGGGGAAGGCACTCAATGAGCAGTTCTTC. J is TRBJ2-1 and V is TRBV18, with TRBD2 as a possible D gene (6 bases). Trimming cost V 0 bases and J 6 bases, with 15 bases left between them. This CDR3 has 16 amino acids. The germline V gene has CDR1 KGHSH and CDR2 LQKENI.

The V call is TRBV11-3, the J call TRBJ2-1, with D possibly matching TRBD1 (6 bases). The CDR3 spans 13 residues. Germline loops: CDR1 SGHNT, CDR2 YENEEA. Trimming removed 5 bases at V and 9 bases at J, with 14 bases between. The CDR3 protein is CASSLNTRGEQFF. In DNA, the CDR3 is TGTGCCAGCAGCCTTAACACCAGGGGTGAGCAGTTCTTC.

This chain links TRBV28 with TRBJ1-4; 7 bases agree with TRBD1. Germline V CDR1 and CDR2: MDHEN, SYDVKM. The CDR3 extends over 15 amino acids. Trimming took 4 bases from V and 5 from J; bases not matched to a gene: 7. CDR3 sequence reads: CASSSGGGSNEKLFF. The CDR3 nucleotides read TGTGCCAGCAGTTCAGGGGGTGGATCGAATGAAAAACTGTTTTTT.